This TCR beta chain was captured by sequencing in a study of blood T cell repertoires in COVID-19. Profiling relied on immunoSEQ multiplex PCR, and the TCRdb table lists in-frame clones only, not all of them. The sample lists 290,000 or so clones, 82% seen once, with approximately 5% in the top ten. Germline V CDR1 and CDR2: SGHNT, YENEEA. The CDR3 totals 15 residues. V was cut by 0 bases and J by 4 bases, with 12 bases left in between. The clonotype was recovered from a man aged 35 to 55 who had been exposed to COVID-19. Specimen: PBMCs or T cells enriched from blood (not recorded which). The chain employs TRBV11-3 and TRBJ2-5, with a tentative D call TRBD1 (6 bases). CDR3 sequence (DNA): TGTGCCAGCAGCTTAGATGGATCACAGGGAGAGACCCAGTACTTC. Its protein product is CASSLDGSQGETQYF.